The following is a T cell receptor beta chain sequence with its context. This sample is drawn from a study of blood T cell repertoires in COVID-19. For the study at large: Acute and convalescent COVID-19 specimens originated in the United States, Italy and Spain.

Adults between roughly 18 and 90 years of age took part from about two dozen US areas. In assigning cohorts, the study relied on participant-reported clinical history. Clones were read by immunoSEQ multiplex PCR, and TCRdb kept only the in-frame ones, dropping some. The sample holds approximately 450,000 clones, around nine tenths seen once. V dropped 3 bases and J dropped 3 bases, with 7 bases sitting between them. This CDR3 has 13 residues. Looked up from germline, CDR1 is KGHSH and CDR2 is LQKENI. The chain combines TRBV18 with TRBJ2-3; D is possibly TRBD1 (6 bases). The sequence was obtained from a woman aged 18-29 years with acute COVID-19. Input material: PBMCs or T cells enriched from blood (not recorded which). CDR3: CASSPRGTDTQYF. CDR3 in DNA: TGTGCCAGCTCACCCAGGGGAACAGATACGCAGTATTTT.